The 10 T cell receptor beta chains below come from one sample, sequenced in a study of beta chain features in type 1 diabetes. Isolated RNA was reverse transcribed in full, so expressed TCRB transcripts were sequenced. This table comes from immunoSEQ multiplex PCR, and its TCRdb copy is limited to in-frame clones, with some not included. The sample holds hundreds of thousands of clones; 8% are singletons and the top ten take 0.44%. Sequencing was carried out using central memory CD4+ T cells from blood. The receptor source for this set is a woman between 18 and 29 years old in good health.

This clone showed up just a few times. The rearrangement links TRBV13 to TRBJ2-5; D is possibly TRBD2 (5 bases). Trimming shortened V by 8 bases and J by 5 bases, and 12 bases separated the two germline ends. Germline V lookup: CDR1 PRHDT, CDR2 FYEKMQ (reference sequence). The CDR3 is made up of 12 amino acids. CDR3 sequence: CASAARRETQYF. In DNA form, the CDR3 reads TGTGCCAGCGCGGCCCGGAGGGAGACCCAGTACTTC.

Here the CDR3 DNA reads TGTGCCAGCTCAAGGGCGGGCCAGGGCACAGATACGCAGTATTTT. It translates to CASSRAGQGTDTQYF. The J gene is TRBJ2-3, the V gene TRBV2, with a tentative D call TRBD2 (5 bases). The CDR3 sequence is 15 residues long. V dropped 8 bases and J dropped 1 base, with 16 bases sitting between them. Germline V gene lookup returns CDR1 SNHLY and CDR2 FYNNEI.

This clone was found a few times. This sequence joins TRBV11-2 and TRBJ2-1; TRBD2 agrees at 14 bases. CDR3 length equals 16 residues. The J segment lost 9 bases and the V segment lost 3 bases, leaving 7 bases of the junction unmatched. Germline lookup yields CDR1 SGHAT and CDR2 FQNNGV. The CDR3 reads CASSFLGLAGAGEQFF. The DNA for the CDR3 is TGTGCCAGCAGCTTCCTGGGACTAGCGGGAGCGGGTGAGCAGTTCTTC.

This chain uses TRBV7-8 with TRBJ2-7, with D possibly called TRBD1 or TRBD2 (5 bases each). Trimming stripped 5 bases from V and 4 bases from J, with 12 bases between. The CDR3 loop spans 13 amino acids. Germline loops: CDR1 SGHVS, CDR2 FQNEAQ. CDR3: CASSLGVGYEQYF. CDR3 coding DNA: TGTGCCAGCAGCCTGGGGGTCGGATACGAGCAGTACTTC.

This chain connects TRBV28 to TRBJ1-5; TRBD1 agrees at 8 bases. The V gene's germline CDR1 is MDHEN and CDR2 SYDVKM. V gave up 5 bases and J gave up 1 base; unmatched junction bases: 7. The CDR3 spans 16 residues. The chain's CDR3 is CASSPSQGASNQPQHF. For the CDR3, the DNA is TGTGCCAGCAGTCCCTCTCAGGGGGCGAGCAATCAGCCCCAGCATTTT.

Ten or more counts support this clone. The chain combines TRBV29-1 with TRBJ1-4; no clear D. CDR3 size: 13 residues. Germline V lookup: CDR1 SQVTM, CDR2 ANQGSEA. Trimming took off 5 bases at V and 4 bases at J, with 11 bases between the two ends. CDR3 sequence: CSVSVQDNEKLFF. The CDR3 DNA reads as TGCAGCGTTTCGGTCCAGGATAATGAAAAACTGTTTTTT.

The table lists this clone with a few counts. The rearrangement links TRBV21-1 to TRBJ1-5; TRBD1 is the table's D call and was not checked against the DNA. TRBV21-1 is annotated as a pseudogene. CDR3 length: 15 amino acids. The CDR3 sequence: CASSKDRVGNQPQHF. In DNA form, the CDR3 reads TGTGCCAGCAGCAAAGACAGGGTAGGCAATCAGCCCCAGCATTTT.

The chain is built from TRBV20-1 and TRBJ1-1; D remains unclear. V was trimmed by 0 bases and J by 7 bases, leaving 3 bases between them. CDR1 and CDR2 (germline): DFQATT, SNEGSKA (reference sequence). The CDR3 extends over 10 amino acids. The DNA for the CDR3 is TGCAGTGCTAGAGACAGTGAAGCTTTCTTT. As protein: CSARDSEAFF.

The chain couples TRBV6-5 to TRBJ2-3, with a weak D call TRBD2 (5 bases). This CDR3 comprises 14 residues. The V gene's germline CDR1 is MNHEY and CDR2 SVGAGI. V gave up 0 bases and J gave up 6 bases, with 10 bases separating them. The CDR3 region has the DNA TGTGCCAGCAGTTACTCCGGGATCGGGGATACGCAGTATTTT. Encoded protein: CASSYSGIGDTQYF.

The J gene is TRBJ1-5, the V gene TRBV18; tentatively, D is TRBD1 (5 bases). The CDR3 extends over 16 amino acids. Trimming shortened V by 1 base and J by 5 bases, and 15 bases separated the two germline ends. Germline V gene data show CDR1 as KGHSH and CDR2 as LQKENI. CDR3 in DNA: TGTGCCAGCTCACCACGGTCGGAGGGACCTCATCAGCCCCAGCATTTT. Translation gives CASSPRSEGPHQPQHF.